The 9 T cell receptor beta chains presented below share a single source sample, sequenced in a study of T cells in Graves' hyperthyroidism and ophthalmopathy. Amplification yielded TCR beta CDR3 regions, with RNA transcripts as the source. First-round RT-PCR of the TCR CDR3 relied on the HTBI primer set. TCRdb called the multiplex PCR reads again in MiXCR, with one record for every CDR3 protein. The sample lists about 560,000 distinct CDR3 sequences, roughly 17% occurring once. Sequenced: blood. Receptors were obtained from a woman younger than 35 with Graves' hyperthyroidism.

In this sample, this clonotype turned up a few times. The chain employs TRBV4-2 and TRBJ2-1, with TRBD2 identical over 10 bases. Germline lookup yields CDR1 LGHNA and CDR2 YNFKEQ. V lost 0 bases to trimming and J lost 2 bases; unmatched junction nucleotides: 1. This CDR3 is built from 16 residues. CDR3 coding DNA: TGTGCCAGCAGCCAAGAAACTAGCGGGGCCTACAATGAGCAGTTCTTC. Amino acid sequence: CASSQETSGAYNEQFF.

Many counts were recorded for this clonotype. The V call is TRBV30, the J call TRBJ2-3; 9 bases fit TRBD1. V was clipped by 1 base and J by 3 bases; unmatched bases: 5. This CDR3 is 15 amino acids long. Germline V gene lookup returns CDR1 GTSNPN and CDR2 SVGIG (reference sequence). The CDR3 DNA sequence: TGTGCCTGGAGTGCCCTCGGACAGGGGACAGATACGCAGTATTTT. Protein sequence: CAWSALGQGTDTQYF.

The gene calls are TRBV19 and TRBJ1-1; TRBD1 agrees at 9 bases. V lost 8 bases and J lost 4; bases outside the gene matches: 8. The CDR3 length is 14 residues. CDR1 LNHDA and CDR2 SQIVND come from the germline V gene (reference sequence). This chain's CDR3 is CASHRGLRRTEAFF. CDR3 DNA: TGTGCCAGTCACAGGGGGCTCCGGCGCACTGAAGCTTTCTTT.

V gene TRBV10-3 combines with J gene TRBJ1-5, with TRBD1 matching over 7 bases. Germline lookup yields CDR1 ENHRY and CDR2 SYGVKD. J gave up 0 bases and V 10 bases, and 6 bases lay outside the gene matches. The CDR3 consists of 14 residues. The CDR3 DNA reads TGTGCCAGCTGGACAGGAGTTAGCAATCAGCCCCAGCATTTT. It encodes CASWTGVSNQPQHF.

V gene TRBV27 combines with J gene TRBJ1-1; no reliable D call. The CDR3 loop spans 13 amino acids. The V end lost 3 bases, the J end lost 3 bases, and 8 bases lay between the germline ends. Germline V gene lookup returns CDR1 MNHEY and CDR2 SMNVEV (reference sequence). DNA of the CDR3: TGTGCCAGCAGTTTCCGCTCGGACACTGAAGCTTTCTTT. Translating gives CASSFRSDTEAFF.

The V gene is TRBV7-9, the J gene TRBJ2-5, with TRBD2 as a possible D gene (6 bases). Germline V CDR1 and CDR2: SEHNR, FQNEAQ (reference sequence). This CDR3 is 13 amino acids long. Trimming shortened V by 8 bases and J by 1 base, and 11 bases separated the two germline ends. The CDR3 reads CASGTRGQETQYF. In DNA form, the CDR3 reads TGTGCCAGCGGGACGCGGGGCCAAGAGACCCAGTACTTC.

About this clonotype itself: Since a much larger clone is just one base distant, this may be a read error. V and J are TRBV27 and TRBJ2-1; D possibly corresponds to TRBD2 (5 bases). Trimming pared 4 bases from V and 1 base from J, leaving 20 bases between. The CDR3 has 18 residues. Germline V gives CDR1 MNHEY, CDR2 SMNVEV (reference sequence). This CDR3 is CASSSAGIMTPSYNEQFF. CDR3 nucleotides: TGTGCCAGCAGTTCGGCCGGGATCATGACCCCATCCTACAATGAGCAGTTCTTC.

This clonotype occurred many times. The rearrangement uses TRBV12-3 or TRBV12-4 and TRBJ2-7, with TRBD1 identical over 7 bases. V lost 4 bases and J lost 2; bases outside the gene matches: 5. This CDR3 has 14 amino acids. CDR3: CASSSTGTTYEQYF. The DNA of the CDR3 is TGTGCCAGCAGTTCGACAGGGACAACCTACGAGCAGTACTTC.

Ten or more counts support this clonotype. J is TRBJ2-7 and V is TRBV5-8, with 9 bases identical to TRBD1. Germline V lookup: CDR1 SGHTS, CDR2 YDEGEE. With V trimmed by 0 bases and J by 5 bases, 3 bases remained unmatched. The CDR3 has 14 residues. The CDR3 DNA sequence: TGTGCCAGCAGCTTGGGGACAGGGGTCCACGAGCAGTACTTC. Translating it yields CASSLGTGVHEQYF.